The clone carrying this TCR beta chain was counted many times. Its antigen is as yet unknown. In patients aged 18 to 65, hyperthyroidism was newly diagnosed, with duration under 2 months. TCR beta CDR3 regions were amplified from RNA. The HTBI primer set was used in a first-round RT-PCR of the TCR CDR3. In TCRdb, the multiplex PCR reads were re-called with MiXCR into one record per CDR3 protein. This table holds 550,000 to 800,000 distinct CDR3 sequences, roughly 15% found once. These data come from a study of T cells in Graves' hyperthyroidism and ophthalmopathy. Study-wide findings and caveats: Among thyroid clonotypes expanded above 0.001, most also appeared in blood.

This CDR3 has 13 residues. The V gene's germline CDR1 is DFQATT and CDR2 SNEGSKA (reference sequence). V dropped 6 bases and J dropped 3; count of bases not matched to a gene: 6. This receptor was obtained from a man between 18 and 35 years old with Graves' hyperthyroidism. This sequence joins TRBV20-1 and TRBJ2-7; 9 bases agree with TRBD2. The source material was blood. The CDR3 coding sequence is TGCAGTGCCGTACTAGCGGGTTTCTACGAGCAGTACTTC. Protein product: CSAVLAGFYEQYF.